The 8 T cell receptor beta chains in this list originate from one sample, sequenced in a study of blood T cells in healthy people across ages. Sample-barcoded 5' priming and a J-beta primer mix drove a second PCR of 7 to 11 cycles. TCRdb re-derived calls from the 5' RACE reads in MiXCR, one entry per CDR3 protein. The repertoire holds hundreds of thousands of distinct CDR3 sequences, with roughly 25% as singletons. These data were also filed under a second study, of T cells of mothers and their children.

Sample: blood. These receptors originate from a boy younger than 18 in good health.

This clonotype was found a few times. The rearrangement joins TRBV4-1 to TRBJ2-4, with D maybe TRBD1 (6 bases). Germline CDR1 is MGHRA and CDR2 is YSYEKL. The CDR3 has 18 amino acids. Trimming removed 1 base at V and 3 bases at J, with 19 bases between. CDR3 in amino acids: CASSQGKARGGGKNIQYF. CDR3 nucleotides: TGCGCCAGCAGCCAAGGGAAGGCCAGGGGCGGAGGCAAAAACATTCAGTACTTC.

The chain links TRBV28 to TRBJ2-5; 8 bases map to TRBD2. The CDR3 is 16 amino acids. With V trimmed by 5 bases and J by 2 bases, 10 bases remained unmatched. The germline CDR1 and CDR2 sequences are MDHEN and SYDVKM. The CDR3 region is CASSGGTSGSQETQYF. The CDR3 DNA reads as TGTGCCAGCAGTGGCGGGACTAGTGGGTCTCAAGAGACCCAGTACTTC.

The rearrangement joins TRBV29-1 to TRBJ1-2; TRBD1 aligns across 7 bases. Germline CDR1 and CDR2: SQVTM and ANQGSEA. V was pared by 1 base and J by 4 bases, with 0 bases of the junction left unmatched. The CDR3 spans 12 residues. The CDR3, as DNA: TGCAGCGTTGAAGGACAGGGCTATGGCTACACCTTC. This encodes CSVEGQGYGYTF.

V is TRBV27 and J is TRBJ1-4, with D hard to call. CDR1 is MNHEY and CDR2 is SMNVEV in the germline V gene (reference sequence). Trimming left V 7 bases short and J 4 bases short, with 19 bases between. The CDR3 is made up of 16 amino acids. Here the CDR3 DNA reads TGTGCCAGCACCTCGAAAATTGGACGGCTTAATGAAAAACTGTTTTTT. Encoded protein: CASTSKIGRLNEKLFF.

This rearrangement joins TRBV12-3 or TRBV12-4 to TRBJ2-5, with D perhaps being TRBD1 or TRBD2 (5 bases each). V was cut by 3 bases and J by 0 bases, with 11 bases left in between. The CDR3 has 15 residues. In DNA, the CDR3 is TGTGCCAGCAGTTTCCAGGGACCGTACCAAGAGACCCAGTACTTC. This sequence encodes CASSFQGPYQETQYF.

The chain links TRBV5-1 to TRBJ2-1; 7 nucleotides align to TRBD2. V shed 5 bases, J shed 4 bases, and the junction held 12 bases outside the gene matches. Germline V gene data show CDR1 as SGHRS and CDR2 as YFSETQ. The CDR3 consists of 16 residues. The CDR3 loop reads CASSFPTSRLYNEQFF. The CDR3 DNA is TGCGCCAGCAGTTTCCCGACTAGCAGACTATACAATGAGCAGTTCTTC.

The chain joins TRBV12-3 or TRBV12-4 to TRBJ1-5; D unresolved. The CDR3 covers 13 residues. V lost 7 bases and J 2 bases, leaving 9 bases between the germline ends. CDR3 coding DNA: TGTGCCAGCACCCAGGAGGGCAATCAGCCCCAGCATTTT. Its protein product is CASTQEGNQPQHF.

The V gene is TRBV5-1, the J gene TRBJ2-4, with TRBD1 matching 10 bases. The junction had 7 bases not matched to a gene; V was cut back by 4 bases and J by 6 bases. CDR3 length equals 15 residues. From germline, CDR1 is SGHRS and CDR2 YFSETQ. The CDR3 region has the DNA TGCGCCAGCAGCCGGACAGGGGGAGTACCAAACATTCAGTACTTC. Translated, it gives CASSRTGGVPNIQYF.